These 24 T cell receptor beta chains were sequenced from one sample in a study of T cells in Graves' hyperthyroidism and ophthalmopathy. RNA transcripts provided the source from which TCR beta CDR3 regions were amplified. The primer set for the first-round RT-PCR of the TCR CDR3 was HTBI. TCRdb reanalysed the multiplex PCR reads using MiXCR and keeps one entry per CDR3 protein. The top ten hold 33% of the sample, which has under 400,000 distinct CDR3 sequences, 16% seen once. The sample taken for sequencing was blood. These TCRs come from a man younger than 45 with Graves' hyperthyroidism.

This clonotype has a count of ten or more. The chain is built from TRBV2 and TRBJ2-3; TRBD1 matches 10 bases. The CDR3 consists of 13 residues. J was trimmed by 5 bases and V by 6 bases; bases with no gene match: 2. Germline values: CDR1 SNHLY, CDR2 FYNNEI. CDR3 residues: CASRDRGRDTQYF. In DNA form, the CDR3 reads TGTGCCAGCAGGGACAGGGGGAGAGATACGCAGTATTTT.

The chain employs TRBV9 and TRBJ2-3; TRBD2 aligns across 11 bases. Germline V gene lookup returns CDR1 SGDLS and CDR2 YYNGEE. V trimming: 3 bases; J trimming: 2 bases; junction bases outside the gene matches: 5. The CDR3 sequence is 16 residues long. CDR3 DNA: TGTGCCAGCAGCGCCGGGACTAGCGGACTCACAGATACGCAGTATTTT. Amino acid sequence: CASSAGTSGLTDTQYF.

This clonotype has a count of ten or more. The chain employs TRBV3-1 and TRBJ2-3; no reliable D call. V was shortened by 4 bases and J by 2 bases, with 7 bases between the two germline ends. The germline V gene has CDR1 LGHDT and CDR2 YNNKEL (reference sequence). The CDR3 runs 13 residues. The CDR3: CASSPHNTDTQYF. CDR3 nucleotide sequence: TGTGCCAGCAGCCCCCATAACACAGATACGCAGTATTTT.

This clonotype appeared many times. The gene calls are TRBV20-1 and TRBJ1-5; TRBD1 is a possible D gene (6 bases). Germline lookup yields CDR1 DFQATT and CDR2 SNEGSKA (reference sequence). Trimming stripped 3 bases from V and 6 bases from J, with 15 bases between. The CDR3 consists of 14 residues. CDR3 sequence (DNA): TGCAGTGCTAGTGGTTGGGGGCGCGGTCAGCCCCAGCATTTT. Residues: CSASGWGRGQPQHF.

This clonotype was observed at least ten times. The chain links TRBV6-6 to TRBJ1-1; 7 positions match TRBD1. The V gene's germline CDR1 is MNHNY and CDR2 SVGAGI (reference sequence). V shed 0 bases, J shed 1 base, and the junction held 2 bases outside the gene matches. CDR3 length equals 15 residues. The CDR3 bases are TGTGCCAGCAGTTACTCTGGGACAGAGAACACTGAAGCTTTCTTT. It encodes CASSYSGTENTEAFF.

Concerning this clonotype: At one boundary the junction diverges from the germline segment, which might be a read error. The chain carries TRBV11-2 and TRBJ2-3; D gene uncertain. Germline V gene sequence: CDR1 SGHAT, CDR2 FQNNGV. The CDR3 extends over 13 amino acids. As DNA, the CDR3 is TGTGCCGGCAGCTTAGTTTTTCAGGCTACGCAGTATTTT. This translates into CAGSLVFQATQYF.

Ten or more counts support this clonotype. The chain employs TRBV18 and TRBJ1-5; D remains ambiguous. Trimming removed 2 bases from V and 7 bases from J, with 9 bases in between. The CDR3 loop spans 13 amino acids. Per the germline V gene, CDR1 is KGHSH and CDR2 is LQKENI. CDR3 residues: CASSPERQQPQHF. The CDR3 nucleotides are TGTGCCAGCTCACCAGAGAGGCAACAGCCCCAGCATTTT.

The genes are TRBV5-1 and TRBJ2-7; maybe TRBD1 (5 bases). Germline lookup yields CDR1 SGHRS and CDR2 YFSETQ. Trimming cost V 0 bases and J 3 bases, with 10 bases left between them. The length of the CDR3 is 14 residues. In DNA form, the CDR3 reads TGCGCCAGCAGCTTGGACAGGAGCTACTACGAGCAGTACTTC. This sequence encodes CASSLDRSYYEQYF.

This clonotype was seen a few times. A much larger clone lies one base from this, so it may be a read error. The CDR3 carries no conserved terminal phenylalanine or tryptophan, so it likely arises from a read error. The V gene is TRBV12-3 or TRBV12-4, the J gene TRBJ1-1, with no clear D. The CDR3 length is 13 residues. Trimming removed 7 bases at V and 6 bases at J, with 15 bases between. DNA of the CDR3: TGTGCCAGCAACCGATTGGGAGGGTCTGAAGCTTTCCTT. Its translation is CASNRLGGSEAFL.

The chain joins TRBV7-9 to TRBJ2-7, with D maybe TRBD1 (6 bases). The CDR3 totals 12 residues. The germline V and J ends were trimmed by 4 bases and 5 bases, with 9 bases remaining between them. Germline V lookup: CDR1 SEHNR, CDR2 FQNEAQ (reference sequence). The CDR3 nucleotides are TGTGCCAGCAGCTATCCAGGGGACGAGCAGTACTTC. Translation gives CASSYPGDEQYF.

This clonotype was recorded many times. The chain carries TRBV12-3 or TRBV12-4 and TRBJ2-4, with D tentatively TRBD2 (5 bases). This CDR3 is built from 15 residues. V was trimmed by 1 base and J by 1 base, leaving 8 bases between them. In DNA form, the CDR3 reads TGTGCCAGCAGTTTAGGACCGGGGGCCAAAAACATTCAGTACTTC. It specifies CASSLGPGAKNIQYF.

This rearrangement joins TRBV11-2 to TRBJ1-3; no clear D gene. The CDR3 covers 11 residues. The V end lost 7 bases, the J end lost 2 bases, and 3 bases lay between the germline ends. CDR1 is SGHAT, CDR2 FQNNGV, per germline. Here the CDR3 reads CASTTGNTIYF. The CDR3 nucleotides read TGTGCCAGCACAACTGGAAACACCATATATTTT. Together with reference TRBV11-2 and TRBJ1-3, the CDR3 gives the full variable domain: EAGVAQSPRYKIIEKRQSVAFWCNPISGHATLYWYQQILGQGPKLLIQFQNNGVVDDSQLPKDRFSAERLKGVDSTLKIQPAKLEDSAVYLCASTTGNTIYFGEGSWLTVV.

This clonotype was seen a few times. The rearrangement uses TRBV20-1 and TRBJ2-7; D is perhaps TRBD2 (6 bases). CDR1 and CDR2 from the germline V gene are DFQATT and SNEGSKA (reference sequence). CDR3 length equals 14 residues. V was pared by 1 base and J by 1 base, with 11 bases between. CDR3: CSARAGTPSYEQYF. In nucleotides, the CDR3 is TGCAGTGCTAGAGCCGGGACTCCTTCCTACGAGCAGTACTTC.

This clonotype has just a few counts. The V gene is TRBV6-6, the J gene TRBJ1-6; D remains ambiguous. The CDR3 loop spans 13 amino acids. Germline V gives CDR1 MNHNY, CDR2 SVGAGI (reference sequence). With 0 bases removed from V and 6 bases from J, the gap between germline ends came to 3 bases. The CDR3 protein is CASSYSSNSPLHF. CDR3 coding DNA: TGTGCCAGCAGTTACTCGAGTAATTCACCCCTCCACTTT.

This clonotype came up many times. The rearrangement uses TRBV9 and TRBJ2-1, with unresolved D. This CDR3 region has 14 residues. Trimming removed 3 bases from V and 10 bases from J, with 17 bases in between. Germline CDR1 and CDR2: SGDLS and YYNGEE. The CDR3 nucleotides are TGTGCCAGCAGCGAGAGGTTCGGGTCTGTAGAGCAGTTCTTC. Translated, it gives CASSERFGSVEQFF.

The CDR3 loop reads CSVVVSGLYEQYF. The CDR3 DNA sequence: TGCAGCGTTGTCGTTAGTGGTTTGTACGAGCAGTACTTC. This chain uses TRBV29-1 with TRBJ2-7, with D unclear. V dropped 4 bases and J dropped 4 bases, with 14 bases sitting between them. Per the germline V gene, CDR1 is SQVTM and CDR2 is ANQGSEA. The CDR3 has 13 residues.

V gene TRBV6-1 combines with J gene TRBJ1-1; the D gene is possibly TRBD1 (5 bases). The V end lost 8 bases, the J end lost 9 bases, and 22 bases lay between the germline ends. There are 14 residues in the CDR3. Germline assignment: CDR1 MNHNS and CDR2 SASEGT. Here the CDR3 DNA reads TGTGCCAGCTCCGAACAGGTTGGGGCACTCCAAGCTTTCTTT. It specifies CASSEQVGALQAFF.

This clonotype was counted many times. This chain links TRBV29-1 with TRBJ2-7; either TRBD1 or TRBD2 may fit D (5 bases each). V dropped 5 bases and J dropped 7 bases, with 18 bases sitting between them. CDR1 is SQVTM, CDR2 ANQGSEA, per germline. The CDR3 consists of 13 residues. Here the CDR3 DNA reads TGCAGCGTTAATGAGGGACCAGGAGGTGAGCAGTACTTC. It is translated as CSVNEGPGGEQYF.

The rearrangement joins TRBV6-2 or TRBV6-3 to TRBJ2-1, with 7 bases fitting TRBD2. V lost 5 bases, J lost 3 bases, and 4 bases stayed unmatched. The CDR3 is 14 amino acids. Germline loops: CDR1 MNHEY, CDR2 SVGEGT. The CDR3 protein is CASSPTSNYNEQFF. The CDR3, as DNA: TGTGCCAGCAGTCCGACTAGCAACTACAATGAGCAGTTCTTC.

This clonotype was found many times. The genes are TRBV12-3 or TRBV12-4 and TRBJ1-2; 7 nucleotides match TRBD1. Unmatched junction bases numbered 12, after V lost 10 bases and J lost 4 bases. The length of the CDR3 is 14 residues. The CDR3 loop is CAIKGAGFAYGYTF. The CDR3 DNA reads as TGTGCCATCAAGGGGGCGGGTTTCGCCTATGGCTACACCTTC.

A note on this clonotype: Given a much more abundant clone one base away, this may be a read error. This sequence joins TRBV20-1 and TRBJ2-5, with D perhaps TRBD2 (6 bases). Germline V gene data show CDR1 as DFQATT and CDR2 as SNEGSKA (reference sequence). CDR3 length: 14 amino acids. CDR3 sequence reads: CGASRRDPQETQYF. The CDR3 nucleotides read TGCGGTGCTAGTAGGCGGGACCCCCAAGAGACCCAGTACTTC.

This clonotype was recorded many times. The rearrangement joins TRBV2 to TRBJ2-7; no clear D gene. Germline CDR1 is SNHLY and CDR2 is FYNNEI. CDR3 size: 11 residues. Trimming took 8 bases from V and 3 from J, leaving 8 bases between them. The CDR3 nucleotides are TGTGCCAGCGTCGGCGGCTACGAGCAGTACTTC. It yields the protein CASVGGYEQYF.

There are a few counts of this clonotype. This may arise from a read error, as a much more abundant clone is one base away. CDR3: CASVETGLDTEAFF. The DNA of the CDR3 is TGTGCCAGCGTGGAAACGGGGTTGGACACTGAAGCTTTCTTT. The chain carries TRBV12-3 or TRBV12-4 and TRBJ1-1; D is undetermined. The CDR3 is 14 residues long. V lost 8 bases to trimming and J lost 3 bases, with 16 bases between them.

This clonotype was observed many times. The V call is TRBV12-3 or TRBV12-4, the J call TRBJ2-7, with a tentative D call TRBD2 (5 bases). Trimming left V 6 bases short and J 3 bases short, with 12 bases between. The length of the CDR3 is 13 residues. This chain's CDR3 is CASSHGRGYEQYF. CDR3 DNA sequence: TGTGCCAGCAGCCACGGACGGGGCTACGAGCAGTACTTC.